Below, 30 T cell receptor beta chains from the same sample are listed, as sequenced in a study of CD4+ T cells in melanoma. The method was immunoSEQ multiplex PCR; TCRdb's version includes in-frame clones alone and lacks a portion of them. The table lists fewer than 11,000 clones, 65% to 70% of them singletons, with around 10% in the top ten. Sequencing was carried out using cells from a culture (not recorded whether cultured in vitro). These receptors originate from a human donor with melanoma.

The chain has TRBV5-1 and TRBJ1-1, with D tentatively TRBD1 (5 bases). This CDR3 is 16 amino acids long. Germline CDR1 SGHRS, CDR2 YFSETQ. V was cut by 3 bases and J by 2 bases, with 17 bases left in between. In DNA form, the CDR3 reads TGCGCCAGCAGCTCGGGGCTTACCGGGACCAACACTGAAGCTTTCTTT. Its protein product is CASSSGLTGTNTEAFF.

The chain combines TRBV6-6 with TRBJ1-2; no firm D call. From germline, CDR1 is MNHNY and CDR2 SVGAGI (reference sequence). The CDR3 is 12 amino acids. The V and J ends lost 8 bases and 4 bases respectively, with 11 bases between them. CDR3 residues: CASGEELYGYTF. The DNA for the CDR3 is TGTGCCAGCGGGGAGGAACTCTATGGCTACACCTTC.

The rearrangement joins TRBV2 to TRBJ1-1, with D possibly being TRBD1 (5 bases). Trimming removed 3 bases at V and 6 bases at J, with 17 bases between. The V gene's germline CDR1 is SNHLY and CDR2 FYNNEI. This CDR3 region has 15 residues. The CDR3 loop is CASSERSRRESEAFF. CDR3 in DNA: TGTGCCAGCAGTGAGCGGTCTCGCAGGGAGTCTGAAGCTTTCTTT.

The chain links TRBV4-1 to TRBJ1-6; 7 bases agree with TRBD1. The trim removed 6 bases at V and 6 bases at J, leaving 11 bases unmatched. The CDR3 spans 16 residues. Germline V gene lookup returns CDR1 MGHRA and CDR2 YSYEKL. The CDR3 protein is CASSDLRGGLNSPLHF. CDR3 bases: TGCGCCAGCAGTGACCTCAGGGGGGGACTTAATTCACCCCTCCACTTT.

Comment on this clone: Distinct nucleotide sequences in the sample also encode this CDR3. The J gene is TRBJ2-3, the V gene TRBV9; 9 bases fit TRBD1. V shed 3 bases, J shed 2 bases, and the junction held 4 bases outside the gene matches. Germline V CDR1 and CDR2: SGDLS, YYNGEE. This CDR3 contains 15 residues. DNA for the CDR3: TGTGCCAGCAGCGCCGGACAGGGGCCCACAGATACGCAGTATTTT. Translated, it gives CASSAGQGPTDTQYF.

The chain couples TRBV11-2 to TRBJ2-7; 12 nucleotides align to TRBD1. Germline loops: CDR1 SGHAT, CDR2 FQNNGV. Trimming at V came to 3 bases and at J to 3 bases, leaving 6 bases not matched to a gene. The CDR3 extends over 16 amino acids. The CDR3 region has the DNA TGTGCCAGCAGCTTGAAGAGGGACAGGGGGCACTACGAGCAGTACTTC. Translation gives CASSLKRDRGHYEQYF. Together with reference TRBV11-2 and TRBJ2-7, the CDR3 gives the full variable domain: EAGVAQSPRYKIIEKRQSVAFWCNPISGHATLYWYQQILGQGPKLLIQFQNNGVVDDSQLPKDRFSAERLKGVDSTLKIQPAKLEDSAVYLCASSLKRDRGHYEQYFGPGTRLTVT.

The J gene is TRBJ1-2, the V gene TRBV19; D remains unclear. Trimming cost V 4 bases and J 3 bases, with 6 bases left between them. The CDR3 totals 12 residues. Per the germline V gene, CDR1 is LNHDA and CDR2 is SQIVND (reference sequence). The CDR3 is CASSNPDYGYTF. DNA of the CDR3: TGTGCCAGTAGTAATCCAGACTATGGCTACACCTTC.

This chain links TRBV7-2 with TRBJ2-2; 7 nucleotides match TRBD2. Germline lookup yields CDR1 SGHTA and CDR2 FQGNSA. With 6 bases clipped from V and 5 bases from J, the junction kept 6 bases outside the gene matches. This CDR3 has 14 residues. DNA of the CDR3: TGTGCCAGCAGACGTGACGGGGGGACCGGGGAGCTGTTTTTT. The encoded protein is CASRRDGGTGELFF. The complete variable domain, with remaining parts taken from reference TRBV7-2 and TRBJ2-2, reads GAGVSQSPSNKVTEKGKDVELRCDPISGHTALYWYRQSLGQGLEFLIYFQGNSAPDKSGLPSDRFSAERTGGSVSTLTIQRTQQEDSAVYLCASRRDGGTGELFFGEGSRLTVL.

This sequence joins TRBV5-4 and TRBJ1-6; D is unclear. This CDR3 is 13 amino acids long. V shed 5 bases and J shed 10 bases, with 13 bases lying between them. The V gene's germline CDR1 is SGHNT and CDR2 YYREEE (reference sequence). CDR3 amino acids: CASRMGSESPLHF. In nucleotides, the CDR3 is TGTGCCAGCAGGATGGGTAGCGAATCACCCCTCCACTTT.

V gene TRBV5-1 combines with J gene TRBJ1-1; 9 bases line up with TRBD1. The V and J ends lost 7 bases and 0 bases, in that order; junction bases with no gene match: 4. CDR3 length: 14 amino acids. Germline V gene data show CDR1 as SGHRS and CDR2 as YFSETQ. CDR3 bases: TGCGCCAGCGCACAGGGGGCGCTGAACACTGAAGCTTTCTTT. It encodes CASAQGALNTEAFF.

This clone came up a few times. CDR3 sequence reads: CASSPATVSAEQYF. CDR3 bases: TGTGCCAGTAGTCCGGCGACAGTCTCTGCCGAGCAGTACTTC. V usage is TRBV19 and J usage is TRBJ2-7; D might be TRBD1 (5 bases). V lost 5 bases and J 6 bases, leaving 17 bases between the germline ends. Germline-derived CDR1 and CDR2 are LNHDA and SQIVND (reference sequence). The CDR3 extends over 14 amino acids.

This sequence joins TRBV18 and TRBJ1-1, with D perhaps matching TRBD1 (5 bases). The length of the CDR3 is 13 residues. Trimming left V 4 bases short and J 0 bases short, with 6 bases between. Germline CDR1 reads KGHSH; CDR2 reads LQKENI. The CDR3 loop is CASSRQLNTEAFF. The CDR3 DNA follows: TGTGCCAGCTCACGACAGTTGAACACTGAAGCTTTCTTT.

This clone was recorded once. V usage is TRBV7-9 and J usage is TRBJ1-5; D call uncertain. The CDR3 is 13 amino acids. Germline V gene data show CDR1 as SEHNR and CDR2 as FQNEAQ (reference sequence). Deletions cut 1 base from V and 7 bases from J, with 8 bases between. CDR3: CASSLGVNQPQHF. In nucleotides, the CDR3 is TGTGCCAGCAGCTTAGGGGTGAACCAGCCCCAGCATTTT.

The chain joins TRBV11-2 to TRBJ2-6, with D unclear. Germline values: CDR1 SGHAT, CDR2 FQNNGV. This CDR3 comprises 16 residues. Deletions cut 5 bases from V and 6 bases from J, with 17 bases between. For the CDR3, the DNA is TGTGCCAGCAGCCGATATCGTCCCCAGGAGGCCAACGTCCTGACTTTC. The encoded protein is CASSRYRPQEANVLTF. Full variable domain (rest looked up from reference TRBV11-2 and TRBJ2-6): EAGVAQSPRYKIIEKRQSVAFWCNPISGHATLYWYQQILGQGPKLLIQFQNNGVVDDSQLPKDRFSAERLKGVDSTLKIQPAKLEDSAVYLCASSRYRPQEANVLTFGAGSRLTVL.

CDR3 bases: TGTGCCAGCAACACCGGGACGGGTAATGAAAAACTGTTTTTT. This codes for CASNTGTGNEKLFF. V is TRBV9 and J is TRBJ1-4; possible D gene TRBD1, 5 bases. Germline lookup yields CDR1 SGDLS and CDR2 YYNGEE. The CDR3 covers 14 residues. The germline V and J ends were trimmed by 6 bases and 4 bases, with 13 bases remaining between them.

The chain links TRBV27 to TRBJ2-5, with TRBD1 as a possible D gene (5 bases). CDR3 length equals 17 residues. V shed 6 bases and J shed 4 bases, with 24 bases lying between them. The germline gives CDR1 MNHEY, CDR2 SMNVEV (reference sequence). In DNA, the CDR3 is TGTGCCAGCAGCCTGAGGCCCATAGGGGCTCTACGAGAGACCCAGTACTTC. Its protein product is CASSLRPIGALRETQYF.

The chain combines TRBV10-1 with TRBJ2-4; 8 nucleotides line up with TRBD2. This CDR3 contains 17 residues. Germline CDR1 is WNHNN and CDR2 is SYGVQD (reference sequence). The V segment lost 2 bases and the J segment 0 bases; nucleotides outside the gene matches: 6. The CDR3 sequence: CASSEGTRTLAKNIQYF. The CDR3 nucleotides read TGCGCCAGCAGTGAGGGGACTAGGACACTAGCCAAAAACATTCAGTACTTC.

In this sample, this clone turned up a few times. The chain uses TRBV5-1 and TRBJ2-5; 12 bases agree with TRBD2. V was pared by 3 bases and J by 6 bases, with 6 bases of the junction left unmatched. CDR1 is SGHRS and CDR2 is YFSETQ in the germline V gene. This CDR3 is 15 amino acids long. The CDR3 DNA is TGCGCCAGCAGCTCCTCTAGCGGGGGGGCTCAGACCCAGTACTTC. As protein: CASSSSSGGAQTQYF.

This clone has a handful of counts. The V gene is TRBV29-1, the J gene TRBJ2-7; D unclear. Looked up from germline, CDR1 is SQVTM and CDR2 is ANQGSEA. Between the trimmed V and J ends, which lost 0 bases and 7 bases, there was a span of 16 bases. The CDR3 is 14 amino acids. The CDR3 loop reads CSVEDMGPRREQYF. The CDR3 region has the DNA TGCAGCGTTGAAGATATGGGCCCCCGCAGGGAGCAGTACTTC.

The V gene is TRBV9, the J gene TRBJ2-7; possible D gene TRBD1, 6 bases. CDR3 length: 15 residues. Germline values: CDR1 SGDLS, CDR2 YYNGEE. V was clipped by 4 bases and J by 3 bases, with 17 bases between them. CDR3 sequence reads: CASSYYTGQHYEQYF. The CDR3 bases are TGTGCCAGCAGCTACTACACGGGACAACACTACGAGCAGTACTTC.

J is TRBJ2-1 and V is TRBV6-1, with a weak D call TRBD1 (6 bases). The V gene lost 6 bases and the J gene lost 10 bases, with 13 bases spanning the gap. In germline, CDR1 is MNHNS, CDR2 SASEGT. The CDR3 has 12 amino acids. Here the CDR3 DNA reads TGTGCCAGCAGCCTTACAGGGTGGGAGCAGTTCTTC. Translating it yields CASSLTGWEQFF.

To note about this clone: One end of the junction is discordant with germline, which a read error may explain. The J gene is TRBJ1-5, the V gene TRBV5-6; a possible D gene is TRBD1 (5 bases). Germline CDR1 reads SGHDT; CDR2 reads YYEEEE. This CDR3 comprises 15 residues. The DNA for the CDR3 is TGTGCCAGCAGGTTGGGGCCTACCAGCAATCAGCCCCAGCATTTT. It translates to CASRLGPTSNQPQHF.

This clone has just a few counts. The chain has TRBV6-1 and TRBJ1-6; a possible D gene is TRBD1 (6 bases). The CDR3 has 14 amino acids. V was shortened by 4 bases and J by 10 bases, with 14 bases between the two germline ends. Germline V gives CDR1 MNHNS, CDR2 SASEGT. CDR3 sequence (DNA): TGTGCCAGCAGTGCAGGACAGAGTTACTCACCCCTCCACTTT. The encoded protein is CASSAGQSYSPLHF.

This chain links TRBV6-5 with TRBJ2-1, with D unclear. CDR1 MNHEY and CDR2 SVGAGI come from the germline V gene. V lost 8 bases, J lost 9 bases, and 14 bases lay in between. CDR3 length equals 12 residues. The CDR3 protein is CASGLSPGEQFF. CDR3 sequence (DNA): TGTGCCAGCGGGCTCTCCCCGGGTGAGCAGTTCTTC.

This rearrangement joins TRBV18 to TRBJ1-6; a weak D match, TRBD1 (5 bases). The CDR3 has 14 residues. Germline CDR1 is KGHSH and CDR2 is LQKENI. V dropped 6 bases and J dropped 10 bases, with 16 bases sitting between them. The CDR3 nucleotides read TGTGCCAGCTCGGGGGGGATCGCGGGATCACCCCTCCACTTT. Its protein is CASSGGIAGSPLHF.

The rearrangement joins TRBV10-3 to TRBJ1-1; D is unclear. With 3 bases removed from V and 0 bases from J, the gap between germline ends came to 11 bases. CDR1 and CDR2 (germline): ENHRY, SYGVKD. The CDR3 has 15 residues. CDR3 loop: CAISEAPPVNTEAFF. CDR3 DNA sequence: TGTGCCATCAGTGAAGCCCCCCCCGTGAACACTGAAGCTTTCTTT.

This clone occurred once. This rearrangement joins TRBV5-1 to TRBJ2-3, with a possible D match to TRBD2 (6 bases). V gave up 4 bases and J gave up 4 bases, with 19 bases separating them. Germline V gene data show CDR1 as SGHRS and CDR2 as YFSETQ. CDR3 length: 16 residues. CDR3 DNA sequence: TGCGCCAGCAGCCGGGCGGGGACCACCCTTTCAGATACGCAGTATTTT. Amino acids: CASSRAGTTLSDTQYF.

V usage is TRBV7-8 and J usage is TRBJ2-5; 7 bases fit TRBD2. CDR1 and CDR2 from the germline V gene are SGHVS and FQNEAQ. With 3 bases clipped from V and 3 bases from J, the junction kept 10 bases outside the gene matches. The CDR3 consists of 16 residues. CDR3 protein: CASSFSLRETKETQYF. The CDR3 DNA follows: TGTGCCAGCAGCTTTAGTCTGCGGGAGACGAAAGAGACCCAGTACTTC.

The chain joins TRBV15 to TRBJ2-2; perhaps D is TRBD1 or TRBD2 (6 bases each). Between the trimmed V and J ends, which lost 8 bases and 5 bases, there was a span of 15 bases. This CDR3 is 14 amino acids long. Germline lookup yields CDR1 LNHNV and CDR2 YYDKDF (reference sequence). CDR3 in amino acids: CATEKGGGTGELFF. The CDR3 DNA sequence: TGTGCCACCGAGAAGGGGGGTGGGACCGGGGAGCTGTTTTTT.

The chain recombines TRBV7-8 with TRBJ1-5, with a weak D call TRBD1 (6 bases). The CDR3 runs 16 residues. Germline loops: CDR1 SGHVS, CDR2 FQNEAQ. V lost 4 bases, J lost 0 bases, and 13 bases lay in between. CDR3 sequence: CASSSGQTYSNQPQHF. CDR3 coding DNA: TGTGCCAGCAGCTCCGGACAGACCTATAGCAATCAGCCCCAGCATTTT.